This T cell receptor beta chain was identified during a study of cytomegalovirus exposure and HLA in healthy donors. Study outcomes and limitations: A later analysis linked a missense DCLRE1C variant to TCR beta V- and J-gene trimming.

Healthy bone marrow donors made up the cohort. The PCR used 60 Vbeta and 13 Jbeta primers. Methods used by the authors: Approximately 86 million unique TCR beta chains, roughly 10 million shared, were counted in a later analysis. Clones were sequenced by immunoSEQ multiplex PCR, and TCRdb holds only the in-frame ones, with some missing. From that table come the V and J calls and clone size; the DNA was used to work out D and trimming. The sample gives 100,000 to 150,000 clones, under 80% of which show up once; over 10% is in the top ten. The CDR3 has 11 residues. The germline gives CDR1 MNHEY, CDR2 SMNVEV (reference sequence). V was clipped by 8 bases and J by 4 bases, with 8 bases between them. The table lists this clone with a few counts. Its matching antigen is unknown.

The sequenced sample was PBMCs. The source is a woman in her sixties or seventies in good health and CMV-seropositive. This chain connects TRBV27 to TRBJ1-2; a possible D gene is TRBD1 (5 bases). The CDR3: CASQGRYGYTF. The CDR3 DNA is TGTGCCAGCCAGGGCCGCTATGGCTACACCTTC.